A single sample gave rise to the 25 T cell receptor beta chains below, sequenced in a study of OX40 agonist ivuxolimab in advanced cancers. TCRdb keeps only in-frame clones here, not all; method: immunoSEQ multiplex PCR. The sample holds approximately 55,000 clones, roughly nine tenths seen once. Material: CD4+ or CD8+ T cells sorted from blood, obtained in a trial of the OX40 agonist ivuxolimab. The receptors derive from an adult with an advanced solid tumor such as melanoma, head and neck, liver or kidney cancer.

The J gene is TRBJ2-2, the V gene TRBV9; 7 positions match TRBD1. The V and J ends lost 7 bases and 6 bases, in that order; junction bases with no gene match: 15. CDR3 size: 16 residues. The germline V gene has CDR1 SGDLS and CDR2 YYNGEE. CDR3 residues: CASRTGRGVVSGELFF. Written as DNA, the CDR3 is TGTGCCAGCCGGACAGGCCGGGGAGTAGTATCCGGGGAGCTGTTTTTT.

The gene calls are TRBV7-3 and TRBJ2-1, with 10 bases aligning to TRBD2. The CDR3 totals 14 residues. Trimming removed 2 bases from V and 10 bases from J; junction bases left unmatched: 5. In germline, CDR1 is SGHTA, CDR2 FQGTGA. The CDR3 loop reads CASSLQIAGGEQFF. The CDR3 DNA reads TGTGCCAGCAGCTTACAGATAGCGGGAGGAGAGCAGTTCTTC.

The rearrangement joins TRBV6-6 to TRBJ2-6; D ambiguous. The CDR3 runs 13 residues. Germline CDR1 reads MNHNY; CDR2 reads SVGAGI (reference sequence). Trimming stripped 10 bases from V and 1 base from J, with 8 bases between. CDR3: CATSLSGANVLTF. CDR3 coding DNA: TGTGCCACCTCTCTATCTGGGGCCAACGTCCTGACTTTC.

The rearrangement links TRBV14 to TRBJ1-2; the match to TRBD1 covers 8 bases. Per germline, CDR1 SGHDN and CDR2 FVKESK. V gave up 0 bases and J gave up 4 bases; unmatched junction bases: 4. The CDR3 has 15 amino acids. The CDR3 DNA sequence: TGTGCCAGCAGCCAAGACCCAGGGGGCGGCTATGGCTACACCTTC. It codes for CASSQDPGGGYGYTF.

The chain is built from TRBV7-2 and TRBJ1-2; D unresolved. Trimming pared 1 base from V and 3 bases from J, leaving 9 bases between. The CDR3 length is 14 residues. The germline CDR1 and CDR2 sequences are SGHTA and FQGNSA. The CDR3 loop is CASSLEWSDYGYTF. CDR3 nucleotides: TGTGCCAGCAGCTTAGAATGGAGCGACTATGGCTACACCTTC.

Points on this clone: A junction boundary mismatches the germline segment, possibly from a read error. This same CDR3 is encoded by further DNA sequences in the sample. The V gene is TRBV30, the J gene TRBJ2-7, with 7 bases that match TRBD2. The length of the CDR3 is 14 residues. The germline V gene encodes CDR1 GTSNPN and CDR2 SVGIG (reference sequence). CDR3: CAWGGGPLLYEQYF. In nucleotides, the CDR3 is TGTGCCTGGGGCGGGGGACCTCTACTCTACGAGCAGTACTTT.

The chain is built from TRBV2 and TRBJ1-1, with D unresolved. The V end lost 5 bases, the J end lost 3 bases, and 7 bases lay between the germline ends. Germline V lookup: CDR1 SNHLY, CDR2 FYNNEI. The CDR3 loop spans 12 amino acids. The CDR3: CASSLWYTEAFF. In nucleotides, the CDR3 is TGTGCCAGCAGTCTTTGGTACACTGAAGCTTTCTTT.

V and J are TRBV11-2 and TRBJ2-7; the match to TRBD1 covers 8 bases. CDR3 length: 14 residues. Per the germline V gene, CDR1 is SGHAT and CDR2 is FQNNGV. The V and J ends lost 5 bases and 6 bases, in that order; junction bases with no gene match: 9. The CDR3 sequence is CASSKQGQGFEQYF. The CDR3 bases are TGTGCCAGCAGCAAACAAGGACAGGGTTTCGAGCAGTACTTC.

V is TRBV4-2 and J is TRBJ1-3; D not certain. Trimming removed 0 bases at V and 0 bases at J, with 12 bases between. Germline V lookup: CDR1 LGHNA, CDR2 YNFKEQ. The CDR3 is made up of 17 amino acids. The CDR3 here is CASSQERAGSSGNTIYF. The CDR3 region has the DNA TGTGCCAGCAGCCAAGAGAGGGCAGGCAGCTCTGGAAACACCATATATTTT.

This chain links TRBV13 with TRBJ2-7; 8 bases fit TRBD2. Germline V gives CDR1 PRHDT, CDR2 FYEKMQ (reference sequence). Trimming at V came to 5 bases and at J to 1 base, leaving 10 bases not matched to a gene. The CDR3 spans 16 residues. CDR3 in amino acids: CASSPRGSGTSYEQYF. The CDR3 nucleotides are TGTGCCAGCAGCCCGAGGGGTAGCGGGACTTCCTACGAGCAGTACTTC.

The genes are TRBV2 and TRBJ2-3; TRBD2 might be the D (6 bases). The germline CDR1 and CDR2 sequences are SNHLY and FYNNEI. The CDR3 is 14 amino acids. Trimming stripped 5 bases from V and 6 bases from J, with 15 bases between. As DNA, the CDR3 is TGTGCCAGCAGTCGGGACTTGACGACGGATACGCAGTATTTT. The encoded protein is CASSRDLTTDTQYF.

V and J are TRBV5-1 and TRBJ2-7, with 8 bases aligning to TRBD1. In germline, CDR1 is SGHRS, CDR2 YFSETQ. The CDR3 loop spans 16 amino acids. With V trimmed by 6 bases and J by 0 bases, 11 bases remained unmatched. The CDR3 sequence: CASTPPDRGASYEQYF. The CDR3 bases are TGCGCCAGCACCCCGCCCGACAGGGGAGCCTCCTACGAGCAGTACTTC.

This chain links TRBV9 with TRBJ1-6; D is uncertain. The germline gives CDR1 SGDLS, CDR2 YYNGEE. The V end lost 3 bases, the J end lost 14 bases, and 12 bases lay between the germline ends. The CDR3 contains 12 residues. The CDR3 protein is CASSAALGTLHF. CDR3 nucleotides: TGTGCCAGCAGCGCCGCTCTCGGAACCCTCCACTTT. The full variable domain, completed using reference TRBV9 and TRBJ1-6, is DSGVTQTPKHLITATGQRVTLRCSPRSGDLSVYWYQQSLDQGLQFLIQYYNGEERAKGNILERFSAQQFPDLHSELNLSSLELGDSALYFCASSAALGTLHFGNGTRLTVT.

The chain carries TRBV4-2 and TRBJ2-3; D may match TRBD1 or TRBD2 (6 bases each). This CDR3 region has 16 residues. CDR1 and CDR2 from the germline V gene are LGHNA and YNFKEQ. Trimming shortened V by 0 bases and J by 4 bases, and 14 bases separated the two germline ends. CDR3 sequence (DNA): TGTGCCAGCAGCCAAGAATCGGGGGCTGGGGCAGATACGCAGTATTTT. Its translation is CASSQESGAGADTQYF.

The chain employs TRBV6-5 and TRBJ1-1; D might be TRBD1 (5 bases). Germline assignment: CDR1 MNHEY and CDR2 SVGAGI. V was pared by 6 bases and J by 6 bases, with 17 bases between. The CDR3 runs 14 residues. CDR3: CASSPTAGLAEAFF. The CDR3 bases are TGTGCCAGCAGCCCCACGGCAGGGTTGGCTGAAGCTTTCTTT.

The V call is TRBV11-2, the J call TRBJ2-3; 16 nucleotides line up with TRBD2. CDR3 size: 16 residues. V shed 5 bases, J shed 4 bases, and the junction held 3 bases outside the gene matches. The germline gives CDR1 SGHAT, CDR2 FQNNGV. The CDR3 nucleotides are TGTGCCAGCAGCACGGGACTAGCGGGAGGGGCAGATACGCAGTATTTT. This translates into CASSTGLAGGADTQYF.

Here the CDR3 DNA reads TGTGCCAGCAGTCCCGTAGCGGGGTACACAGATACGCAGTATTTT. Its translation: CASSPVAGYTDTQYF. The chain uses TRBV28 and TRBJ2-3; 8 nucleotides align to TRBD2. The CDR3 runs 15 residues. V lost 5 bases and J lost 2; bases outside the gene matches: 6. The germline V gene has CDR1 MDHEN and CDR2 SYDVKM.

The chain has TRBV5-1 and TRBJ1-5; the D gene is possibly TRBD1 (6 bases). The germline V gene has CDR1 SGHRS and CDR2 YFSETQ. The CDR3 consists of 16 residues. V was cut by 1 base and J by 6 bases, with 17 bases left in between. Here the CDR3 DNA reads TGCGCCAGCAGCTTGAGTGGGGGGGCGGTCATTCAGCCCCAGCATTTT. Its protein is CASSLSGGAVIQPQHF.

The rearrangement links TRBV28 to TRBJ1-4; a possible D gene is TRBD1 (6 bases). Germline-derived CDR1 and CDR2 are MDHEN and SYDVKM. Trimming took 3 bases from V and 4 from J, leaving 9 bases between them. This CDR3 spans 14 amino acids. This chain's CDR3 is CASSFGQRNEKLFF. In DNA, the CDR3 is TGTGCCAGCAGTTTTGGACAGCGTAATGAAAAACTGTTTTTT.

The genes are TRBV4-1 and TRBJ1-5; D remains ambiguous. Trimming took 1 base from V and 1 from J, leaving 11 bases between them. The V gene's germline CDR1 is MGHRA and CDR2 YSYEKL. The CDR3 runs 16 residues. DNA for the CDR3: TGCGCCAGCAGCCAAGCCCCTAGGAGAAGCAATCAGCCCCAGCATTTT. Protein product: CASSQAPRRSNQPQHF.

The CDR3 coding sequence is TGTGCCAGTAACCGCGGGGAGGGATTCTATGGCTACACCTTC. Protein product: CASNRGEGFYGYTF. The chain recombines TRBV19 with TRBJ1-2; unclear D gene. V lost 7 bases to trimming and J lost 4 bases, with 16 bases between them. Germline V lookup: CDR1 LNHDA, CDR2 SQIVND (reference sequence). CDR3 length: 14 residues.

Within the sample, this clone is medium-sized (0.01 to 0.1%). The V call is TRBV28, the J call TRBJ1-2; tentative D call: TRBD1 (5 bases). This CDR3 region has 12 residues. Trimming stripped 7 bases from V and 10 bases from J, with 16 bases between. Germline CDR1 reads MDHEN; CDR2 reads SYDVKM. The CDR3: CASNAGLVDYTF. CDR3 nucleotide sequence: TGTGCCAGCAACGCAGGGTTGGTTGACTACACCTTC.

The CDR3 DNA is TGCGCCAGCAGCCAGTCGGGACTAGCGCGGGGCGAGCAGTACTTC. Amino acid sequence: CASSQSGLARGEQYF. This chain joins TRBV5-1 and TRBJ2-7; 10 positions match TRBD2. This CDR3 region has 15 residues. Germline V lookup: CDR1 SGHRS, CDR2 YFSETQ. Trimming at V came to 4 bases and at J to 6 bases, leaving 10 bases not matched to a gene.

The chain recombines TRBV27 with TRBJ2-1; either TRBD1 or TRBD2 may supply D (5 bases each). Between the trimmed V and J ends, which lost 4 bases and 3 bases, there was a span of 28 bases. The CDR3 length is 20 residues. The V gene's germline CDR1 is MNHEY and CDR2 SMNVEV (reference sequence). The CDR3 reads CASSSSLTTGTQWYYNEQFF. CDR3 nucleotide sequence: TGTGCCAGCAGTTCGAGCCTCACCACCGGGACCCAGTGGTACTACAATGAGCAGTTCTTC.

The chain couples TRBV28 to TRBJ2-1; D uncertain. Per germline, CDR1 MDHEN and CDR2 SYDVKM. The CDR3 has 11 residues. V was trimmed by 6 bases and J by 8 bases, leaving 8 bases between them. This chain's CDR3 is CASSTGDEQFF. In DNA, the CDR3 is TGTGCCAGCAGCACCGGAGATGAGCAGTTCTTC.